This T cell receptor (beta chain) was identified in a study of response to subunit inactivated influenza vaccine. This clonotype was seen a few times. One entry per CDR3 protein, called by TCRdb with MiXCR from the RT-PCR reads. The data contain about 620,000 distinct CDR3 sequences, about 11% of them singletons. These sequences were also reported in another study, on T cells expressing NK-cell markers. As that report states: cDNA encoding TCR beta was synthesized via 5'RACE template switching incorporating UMIs. It was sorted CD3+CD56-NKG2C+, CD3+CD56+NKG2C- and CD3+CD56+NKG2C+ T cells that provided the TCR beta repertoires. Seven of the eight sequenced donors were classified as HCMV-seropositive, and one was classified as seronegative. Several of the experiments relied on an anti-gamma-delta TCR antibody so that only alpha-beta TCR T cells were sorted. Each of roughly 6 donors carried dominant NKG2C+ clonotypes accounting for about 1.0-7.0% of CD8+ T cells.

The sequencing here drew on PBMCs from blood, taken on the day of vaccination. The TCR sequence derives from a man in his forties or fifties who received an inactivated influenza vaccine.

CDR3 bases: TGTGCCAGCAGTTACTCGGACAGCCGAAGCTATGGCTACACCTTC. Its translation is CASSYSDSRSYGYTF. The chain carries TRBV6-2 or TRBV6-3 and TRBJ1-2, with D possibly matching TRBD1 (6 bases). Germline lookup yields CDR1 MNHEY and CDR2 SVGEGT. The CDR3 contains 15 residues. Trimming cost V 0 bases and J 4 bases, with 12 bases left between them.